This passage covers 15 T cell receptor beta chains from one sample sequenced in a study of blood T cell repertoires in COVID-19. Produced via immunoSEQ multiplex PCR; TCRdb's table is partial and in-frame only. The sample lists a few hundred thousand clones, around 80% seen once, with roughly 10% in the top ten. The sequencing input was peripheral blood. The receptors stem from a woman aged 80 or over with acute or convalescent COVID-19.

The rearrangement uses TRBV21-1 and TRBJ1-5. TRBV21-1 is a documented pseudogene. The CDR3 has 13 amino acids. CDR3 nucleotides: TGTGCCAGCAGCTCCCCGAGGGGGAGGGCCCAGCATTTT. This encodes CASSSPRGRAQHF.

This rearrangement joins TRBV19 to TRBJ1-1; D is perhaps TRBD1 (5 bases). The CDR3 sequence is 15 residues long. The V gene lost 7 bases and the J gene lost 0 bases, with 15 bases spanning the gap. Germline lookup yields CDR1 LNHDA and CDR2 SQIVND (reference sequence). CDR3 DNA: TGTGCCAGTAATACCGGCAGGGCCCTGAACACTGAAGCTTTCTTT. Translating it yields CASNTGRALNTEAFF.

Of note for this clone: Other DNA sequences in the same sample also yield this CDR3. The chain has TRBV7-2 and TRBJ2-4, with D hard to call. V lost 5 bases and J lost 0, with 5 bases in between. The CDR3 has 13 amino acids. CDR1 is SGHTA, CDR2 FQGNSA, per germline. CDR3 nucleotide sequence: TGTGCCAGCAGCCTCCTAGCCAAAAACATTCAGTACTTC. Its protein is CASSLLAKNIQYF.

The chain links TRBV12-3 or TRBV12-4 to TRBJ1-2; no firm D call. V lost 8 bases, J lost 6 bases, and 10 bases lay in between. The CDR3 length is 11 residues. The chain's CDR3 is CASRGRHGYTF. CDR3 coding DNA: TGTGCCAGCCGAGGGCGACATGGCTACACCTTC.

V is TRBV5-1 and J is TRBJ2-3; D may be TRBD1 (6 bases). The germline gives CDR1 SGHRS, CDR2 YFSETQ. V shed 4 bases and J shed 5 bases, with 14 bases lying between them. This CDR3 is 14 amino acids long. DNA of the CDR3: TGCGCCAGCAGCCAAGGGGGTCGGGGAGATACGCAGTATTTT. It encodes CASSQGGRGDTQYF.

The J gene is TRBJ2-1, the V gene TRBV7-9; D perhaps matches TRBD2 (5 bases). V was trimmed by 1 base and J by 3 bases, leaving 13 bases between them. CDR1 and CDR2 from the germline V gene are SEHNR and FQNEAQ (reference sequence). CDR3 length equals 16 residues. The CDR3: CASSLGGLYNYNEQFF. The CDR3 bases are TGTGCCAGCAGCTTAGGAGGACTGTACAACTACAATGAGCAGTTCTTC.

This clone showed up just once. The CDR3 DNA reads as TGTGCCAGCAGCCAGGGGGCGCGGGAGGGGACTAATGAAAAACTGTTTTTT. It specifies CASSQGAREGTNEKLFF. The rearrangement uses TRBV7-9 and TRBJ1-4, with 8 bases lining up with TRBD1. This CDR3 contains 17 residues. CDR1 is SEHNR, CDR2 FQNEAQ, per germline (reference sequence). V gave up 5 bases and J gave up 2 bases; unmatched junction bases: 10.

The chain joins TRBV5-4 to TRBJ2-1, with TRBD2 identical over 15 bases. There are 15 residues in the CDR3. Trimming cost V 4 bases and J 6 bases; bases outside gene matches: 2. Germline CDR1 and CDR2: SGHNT and YYREEE (reference sequence). This chain's CDR3 is CASSTGLAGGNEQFF. Written as DNA, the CDR3 is TGTGCCAGCAGCACGGGACTAGCGGGAGGCAATGAGCAGTTCTTC.

The chain uses TRBV5-1 and TRBJ2-3, with 8 bases identical to TRBD1. Germline V lookup: CDR1 SGHRS, CDR2 YFSETQ. Trimming at V came to 2 bases and at J to 5 bases, leaving 7 bases not matched to a gene. The CDR3 is 15 residues long. The CDR3 spells CASSLMGQVQDTQYF. Here the CDR3 DNA reads TGCGCCAGCAGCTTAATGGGACAGGTCCAAGATACGCAGTATTTT.

The chain employs TRBV18 and TRBJ2-3, with D tentatively TRBD2 (5 bases). The CDR3 totals 15 residues. With 4 bases removed from V and 3 bases from J, the gap between germline ends came to 14 bases. Germline V gene lookup returns CDR1 KGHSH and CDR2 LQKENI. The CDR3 sequence is CASSQLKRGTDTQYF. DNA for the CDR3: TGTGCCAGCTCACAACTAAAACGAGGGACAGATACGCAGTATTTT.

This clone turned up a few times. This rearrangement joins TRBV9 to TRBJ1-1, with D maybe TRBD1 (5 bases). Trimming left V 0 bases short and J 3 bases short, with 12 bases between. The CDR3 length is 15 residues. Germline CDR1 is SGDLS and CDR2 is YYNGEE. The CDR3 DNA sequence: TGTGCCAGCAGCGTAGGGGAGGGGCCGCACACTGAAGCTTTCTTT. The encoded protein is CASSVGEGPHTEAFF.

The CDR3 sequence is CASSLGFSTTDTQYF. In DNA, the CDR3 is TGTGCCAGCAGCCTCGGGTTCTCTACCACAGATACGCAGTATTTT. This rearrangement joins TRBV3-1 (or the pseudogene TRBV3-2) to TRBJ2-3; no definite D call. Germline V gene data show CDR1 as LGHDT and CDR2 as YNNKEL (reference sequence). Trimming removed 4 bases from V and 2 bases from J, with 13 bases in between. The CDR3 is made up of 15 amino acids.

The rearrangement links TRBV30 to TRBJ1-6; no firm D call. The CDR3 covers 15 residues. In germline, CDR1 is GTSNPN, CDR2 SVGIG (reference sequence). V was cut by 1 base and J by 1 base, with 8 bases left in between. CDR3 nucleotides: TGTGCCTGGAGTGATACACCTTCCTATAATTCACCCCTCCACTTT. Its translation: CAWSDTPSYNSPLHF.

This clone was seen a few times. J is TRBJ1-3 and V is TRBV21-1; TRBD1 is the table's D call and was not checked against the DNA. TRBV21-1 is listed as a pseudogene. There are 13 residues in the CDR3. The CDR3 reads CASFISGAITIYF. The CDR3 DNA follows: TGTGCCAGCTTCATTTCAGGGGCTATCACCATATATTTT.

This chain links TRBV5-6 with TRBJ1-1; 9 bases line up with TRBD1. Looked up from germline, CDR1 is SGHDT and CDR2 is YYEEEE. The CDR3 covers 14 residues. Trimming removed 4 bases from V and 3 bases from J; junction bases left unmatched: 4. The CDR3 reads CASSRTGAYTEAFF. The DNA of the CDR3 is TGTGCCAGCAGCCGGACAGGGGCATACACTGAAGCTTTCTTT.